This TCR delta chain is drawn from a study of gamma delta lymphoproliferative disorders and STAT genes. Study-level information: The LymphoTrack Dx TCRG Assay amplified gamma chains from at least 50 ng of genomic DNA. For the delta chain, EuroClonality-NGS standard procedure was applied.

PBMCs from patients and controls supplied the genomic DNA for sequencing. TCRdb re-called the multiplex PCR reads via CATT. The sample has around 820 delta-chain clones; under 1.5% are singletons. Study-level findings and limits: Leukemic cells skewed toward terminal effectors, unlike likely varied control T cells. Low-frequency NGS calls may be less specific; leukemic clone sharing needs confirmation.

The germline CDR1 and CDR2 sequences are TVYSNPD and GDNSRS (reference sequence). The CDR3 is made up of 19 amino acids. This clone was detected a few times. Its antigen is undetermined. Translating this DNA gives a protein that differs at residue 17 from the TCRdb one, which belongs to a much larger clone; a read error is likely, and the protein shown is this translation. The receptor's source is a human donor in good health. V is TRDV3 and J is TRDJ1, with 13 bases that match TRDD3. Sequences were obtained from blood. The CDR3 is CAFAFHYYWGIRHTDKPIF. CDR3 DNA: TGTGCATTCGCCTTCCATTATTACTGGGGGATACGCCACACCGATAAACCCATCTTT.